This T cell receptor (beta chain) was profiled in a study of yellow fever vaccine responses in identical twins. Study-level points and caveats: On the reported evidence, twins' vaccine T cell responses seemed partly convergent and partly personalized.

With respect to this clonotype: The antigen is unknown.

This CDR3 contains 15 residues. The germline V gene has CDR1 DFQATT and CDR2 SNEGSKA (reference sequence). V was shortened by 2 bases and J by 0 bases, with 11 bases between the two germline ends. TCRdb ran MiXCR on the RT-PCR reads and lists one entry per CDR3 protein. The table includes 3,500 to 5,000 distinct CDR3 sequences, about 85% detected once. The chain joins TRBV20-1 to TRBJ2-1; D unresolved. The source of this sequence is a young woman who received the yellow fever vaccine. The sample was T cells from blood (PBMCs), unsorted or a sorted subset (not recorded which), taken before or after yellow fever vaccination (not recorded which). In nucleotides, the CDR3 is TGCAGTGCTAGATCTTTATATGGCTCCTACAATGAGCAGTTCTTC. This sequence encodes CSARSLYGSYNEQFF.